A single sample gave rise to the 5 T cell receptor beta chains below, sequenced in a study of spatial heterogeneity in lung cancer. One entry per CDR3 protein, called by TCRdb with MiXCR from the 5' RACE reads. The sample contains around 89,000 distinct CDR3 sequences, 9.5% to 15% of which appear only once. Time point reported: sample taken at primary tumor resection. In each case, whole RNA from tumor, nontumor lung or frozen PBMC was sequenced unsorted. This specimen consisted of PBMCs, obtained at surgery. These receptor sequences come from a male donor with early-stage non-small cell lung cancer.

This clonotype occurred a few times. The V and J genes are TRBV19 and TRBJ2-1, with 8 positions matching TRBD2. This CDR3 spans 13 amino acids. The ends lost 3 bases at V and 8 bases at J; junction bases unmatched: 3. From germline, CDR1 is LNHDA and CDR2 SQIVND (reference sequence). The CDR3 coding sequence is TGTGCCAGTAGTATCGGACTAGCTGATGAGCAGTTCTTC. Encoded protein: CASSIGLADEQFF.

The chain uses TRBV6-2 or TRBV6-3 and TRBJ2-7, with D perhaps matching TRBD2 (6 bases). In germline, CDR1 is MNHEY, CDR2 SVGEGT. This CDR3 is built from 17 residues. Trimming shortened V by 2 bases and J by 0 bases, and 17 bases separated the two germline ends. The CDR3 sequence is CASSYHLTRGNSYEQYF. CDR3 bases: TGTGCCAGCAGTTACCACCTGACTAGAGGGAACTCCTACGAGCAGTACTTC.

The chain has TRBV6-6 and TRBJ1-4; D is unclear. There are 16 residues in the CDR3. Germline assignment: CDR1 MNHNY and CDR2 SVGAGI (reference sequence). V lost 2 bases to trimming and J lost 0 bases, with 10 bases between them. CDR3 sequence: CASSYPLHATNEKLFF. CDR3 nucleotide sequence: TGTGCCAGCAGTTACCCGCTACATGCAACTAATGAAAAACTGTTTTTT.

The table lists this clonotype with many counts. The CDR3 loop reads CASSLGRGTDTQYF. The CDR3 region has the DNA TGTGCCAGCTCGCTCGGCAGGGGAACCGATACGCAGTATTTT. The V and J genes are TRBV18 and TRBJ2-3, with D possibly being TRBD1 (6 bases). CDR1 and CDR2 from the germline V gene are KGHSH and LQKENI. The CDR3 runs 14 residues. V shed 6 bases and J shed 6 bases, with 16 bases lying between them.

The V call is TRBV19, the J call TRBJ1-1; D possibly corresponds to TRBD1 (5 bases). Trimming pared 8 bases from V and 3 bases from J, leaving 13 bases between. Germline assignment: CDR1 LNHDA and CDR2 SQIVND (reference sequence). The CDR3 is 13 amino acids. The CDR3 sequence: CASGPLGDTEAFF. The CDR3 DNA reads TGTGCCAGTGGACCTTTGGGGGACACTGAAGCTTTCTTT.